These T cell receptor beta chains were read from a single sample in a study of blood T cell repertoires in COVID-19. Here immunoSEQ multiplex PCR was the method, and the copy in TCRdb shows in-frame clones only, minus some. The top ten clones hold approximately 11% of a sample with about 120,000 clones, 65% to 90% of them seen once. The specimen sequenced was peripheral blood. The source of these receptors is an elderly man with acute or convalescent COVID-19. Each CDR3 is given with its conserved first and last residue. The order of the fields is D gene, J gene, clone size, V gene, CDR3 DNA, CDR3 protein. D genes are given only for firm matches. Clone size is given for some rows only: seen once, a few or many times, or a class if the clone is expanded.

>NA|TRBJ2-5|NA|TRBV10-3
TGTGCCATCAGTGAGTCGGCAGGGGCTGGGGAGACCCAGTACTTC
CAISESAGAGETQYF
>NA|TRBJ1-1|NA|TRBV28
TGTGCCATCAGGGGCGCCACTGAAGCTTTCTTT
CAIRGATEAFF
>TRBD1|TRBJ2-1|NA|TRBV7-9
TGTGCCAGCAGCCCAACCGGGACAGGGATAGACAATGAGCAGTTCTTC
CASSPTGTGIDNEQFF
>TRBD1|TRBJ1-4|NA|TRBV5-1
TGCGCCAGCAGCTTAGGGGACAGTTGGGAAAAACTGTTTTTT
CASSLGDSWEKLFF
>TRBD1|TRBJ2-7|NA|TRBV4-3
TGCGCCAGCAGCCAAGACGAGACAGGGCATAGTATCTACGAGCAGTACTTC
CASSQDETGHSIYEQYF
>TRBD1|TRBJ1-1|once|TRBV18
TGTGCCAGCTCACCATCCCAGGGGGCTGGGTACACTGAAGCTTTCTTT
CASSPSQGAGYTEAFF
>TRBD1|TRBJ1-1|NA|TRBV5-4
TGTGCCAGCAGCTTGAGGGGGGACAGACTGAACACTGAAGCTTTCTTT
CASSLRGDRLNTEAFF
>NA|TRBJ1-2|NA|TRBV10-3
TGTGCCAGCGGTGGAGAAGCTAACTATGGCTACACCTTC
CASGGEANYGYTF
>NA|TRBJ1-4|NA|TRBV7-2
TGTGCCAGCAGCCGGACACCCTCAGTTGAAAAACTGTTTTTT
CASSRTPSVEKLFF
>TRBD1|TRBJ1-2|once|TRBV7-3
TGTGCCAGCAGCTTAGGAAGCGGACAGGGAAAGGGCTACACCTTC
CASSLGSGQGKGYTF
>TRBD1|TRBJ2-5|once|TRBV11-2
TGTGCCAGCAGCTCCACAGGGGGGAGGCAAGAGACCCAGTACTTC
CASSSTGGRQETQYF
>TRBD1|TRBJ1-3|NA|TRBV11-2
TGTGCCAGCAGCAACAGGGGAGGCTCTGGAAACACCATATATTTT
CASSNRGGSGNTIYF
>TRBD1|TRBJ1-2|once|TRBV25-1
TGTGCCAGCAGTCCTCCGGGACAGGGTTCGAACTATGGCTACACCTTC
CASSPPGQGSNYGYTF
>TRBD2|TRBJ2-1|NA|TRBV5-1
TGCGCCAGCAGCGAAACTAGCGGGATTTACAATGAGCAGTTCTTC
CASSETSGIYNEQFF
>NA|TRBJ1-6|NA|TRBV18
TGTGCCAGCTCACAGGCGGGGGGAATCAATTCACCCCTCCACTTT
CASSQAGGINSPLHF
>NA|TRBJ1-6|once|TRBV6-1
TGTGCCAGCAGTGAAATCCAGGGGCAATCACCCCTCCACTTT
CASSEIQGQSPLHF
>TRBD1|TRBJ1-2|NA|TRBV28
TGTGCCAGCAGGGGACCGGACAGGGGGCTTGGTGGCTACACCTTC
CASRGPDRGLGGYTF
>TRBD1|TRBJ1-3|few|TRBV19
TGTGCCAGTACCGAGGACAGGCTCTCTGGAAACACCATATATTTT
CASTEDRLSGNTIYF
>NA|TRBJ2-7|NA|TRBV25-1
TGTGCCAGCAATGCGGGGAGCTACGAGCAGTACTTC
CASNAGSYEQYF